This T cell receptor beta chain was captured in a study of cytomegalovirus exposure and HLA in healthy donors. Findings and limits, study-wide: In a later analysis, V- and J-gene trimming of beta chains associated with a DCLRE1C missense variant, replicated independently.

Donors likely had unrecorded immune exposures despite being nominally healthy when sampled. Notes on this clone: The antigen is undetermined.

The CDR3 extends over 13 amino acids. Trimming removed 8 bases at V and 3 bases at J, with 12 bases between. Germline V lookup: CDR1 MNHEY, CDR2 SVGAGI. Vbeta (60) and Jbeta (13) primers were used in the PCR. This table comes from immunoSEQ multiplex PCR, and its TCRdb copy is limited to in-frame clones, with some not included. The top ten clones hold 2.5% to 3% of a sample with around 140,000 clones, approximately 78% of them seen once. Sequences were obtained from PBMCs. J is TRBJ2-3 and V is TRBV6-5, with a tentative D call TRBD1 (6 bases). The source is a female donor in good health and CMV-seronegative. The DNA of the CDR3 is TGTGCCAGCCTGGACAGTTTGACAGATACGCAGTATTTT. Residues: CASLDSLTDTQYF.